Each of the 15 T cell receptor beta chains below was sequenced from the same sample in a study of cytomegalovirus exposure and HLA in healthy donors. PCR involved 60 Vbeta and 13 Jbeta primers. Assay: immunoSEQ multiplex PCR; the TCRdb copy retains only in-frame clones and omits some. The sample includes 110,000 to 150,000 clones, roughly 80% of them seen just once. The sequenced sample was PBMCs. The receptors shown here come from a female donor in good health and CMV-seronegative.

DNA of the CDR3: TGTGCCAGCAGCTGGAGGGACAGCCGGGCGGGGGAGCAGTACTTC. Protein product: CASSWRDSRAGEQYF. V and J are TRBV7-8 and TRBJ2-7; the D gene is possibly TRBD1 (7 bases). This CDR3 has 15 amino acids. Germline V lookup: CDR1 SGHVS, CDR2 FQNEAQ. Trimming removed 4 bases at V and 7 bases at J, with 20 bases between.

To note about this clone: The junction departs from the called germline gene at one end, perhaps through a read error. The chain is built from TRBV7-9 and TRBJ1-5, with TRBD1 identical over 9 bases. This CDR3 has 16 residues. CDR1 and CDR2 (germline): SEHNR, FQNEAQ (reference sequence). The CDR3: CSSSSGQGVGNQPQHF. For the CDR3, the DNA is TGTTCCAGCAGCTCGGGACAGGGAGTAGGCAATCAGCCCCAGCATTTT.

This sequence joins TRBV7-9 and TRBJ1-2; D possibly corresponds to TRBD1 (6 bases). The CDR3 is 11 residues long. CDR1 is SEHNR and CDR2 is FQNEAQ in the germline V gene (reference sequence). Trimming removed 2 bases from V and 14 bases from J, with 12 bases in between. The CDR3 spells CASSLPGENTF. CDR3 DNA: TGTGCCAGCAGCTTACCAGGGGAAAATACCTTC.

The sample holds one count of this clone. The chain links TRBV25-1 to TRBJ2-6; TRBD2 is a possible D gene (7 bases). CDR1 MGHDK and CDR2 SYGVNS come from the germline V gene. The CDR3 sequence is 18 residues long. Trimming removed 0 bases from V and 4 bases from J, with 16 bases in between. The CDR3 is CASSEYSGGGPGANVLTF. CDR3 nucleotides: TGTGCCAGCAGTGAATATTCGGGGGGCGGTCCCGGGGCCAACGTCCTGACTTTC.

This clone was detected only once. The J gene is TRBJ2-7, the V gene TRBV19; 11 nucleotides line up with TRBD2. The CDR3 spans 17 residues. J gave up 0 bases and V 3 bases, and 7 bases lay outside the gene matches. Germline V gene lookup returns CDR1 LNHDA and CDR2 SQIVND (reference sequence). DNA of the CDR3: TGTGCCAGTAGTATTTGGGGACTAGCGGAGAACTCCTACGAGCAGTACTTC. Amino acids: CASSIWGLAENSYEQYF.

The V gene is TRBV7-9, the J gene TRBJ2-3, with 9 bases that match TRBD1. Germline trimming cut 5 bases from V and 4 bases from J; bases unmatched to any gene: 7. The germline gives CDR1 SEHNR, CDR2 FQNEAQ (reference sequence). This CDR3 contains 15 residues. The CDR3 reads CASSTPGTGSDTQYF. CDR3 DNA sequence: TGTGCCAGCAGCACCCCCGGGACAGGGTCAGATACGCAGTATTTT.

This rearrangement joins TRBV6-5 to TRBJ2-5, with a tentative D call TRBD1 (6 bases). Germline V gives CDR1 MNHEY, CDR2 SVGAGI. The germline V and J ends were trimmed by 8 bases and 5 bases, with 18 bases remaining between them. The CDR3 is made up of 14 amino acids. In DNA form, the CDR3 reads TGTGCCAGCTGGAGGACAGCCACGACGGAGACCCAGTACTTC. Residues: CASWRTATTETQYF.

This clone was counted many times. Different DNA sequences within this sample yield the same CDR3. The chain combines TRBV4-2 with TRBJ2-7, with TRBD2 matching 8 bases. The V gene end was trimmed by 0 bases and the J gene end by 3 bases; junction bases not matched to a gene: 1. The germline CDR1 and CDR2 sequences are LGHNA and YNFKEQ. This CDR3 is built from 14 residues. The chain's CDR3 is CASSQDTSGYEQYF. The CDR3 region has the DNA TGTGCCAGCAGCCAAGATACTAGCGGCTACGAGCAGTACTTC.

The rearrangement uses TRBV19 and TRBJ2-7; 7 bases match TRBD2. The length of the CDR3 is 15 residues. Germline loops: CDR1 LNHDA, CDR2 SQIVND (reference sequence). With 4 bases clipped from V and 0 bases from J, the junction kept 6 bases outside the gene matches. In nucleotides, the CDR3 is TGTGCCAGTAGTAGGAGCGGGATAAACTCCTACGAGCAGTACTTC. Its translation: CASSRSGINSYEQYF.

The chain combines TRBV6-6 with TRBJ2-1; 7 bases are a match to TRBD2. V dropped 8 bases and J dropped 8; count of bases not matched to a gene: 12. CDR1 and CDR2 from the germline V gene are MNHNY and SVGAGI (reference sequence). The length of the CDR3 is 14 residues. In DNA, the CDR3 is TGTGCCAGCGGCTCCCGGCGGGAGTCGCATGAGCAGTTCTTC. It yields the protein CASGSRRESHEQFF.

This sequence joins TRBV7-9 and TRBJ2-1; a weak D match, TRBD1 (6 bases). There are 13 residues in the CDR3. Per germline, CDR1 SEHNR and CDR2 FQNEAQ (reference sequence). With 5 bases removed from V and 7 bases from J, the gap between germline ends came to 12 bases. CDR3 DNA sequence: TGTGCCAGCAGCCACCTCCAGGGGAATGAGCAGTTCTTC. This encodes CASSHLQGNEQFF. The variable domain in full, completed from reference TRBV7-9 and TRBJ2-1, reads DTGVSQNPRHKITKRGQNVTFRCDPISEHNRLYWYRQTLGQGPEFLTYFQNEAQLEKSRLLSDRFSAERPKGSFSTLEIQRTEQGDSAMYLCASSHLQGNEQFFGPGTRLTVL.

The chain employs TRBV28 and TRBJ2-5; D is unresolved. The J call is doubtful: the DNA matches TRBJ2-7 better. The CDR3 consists of 11 residues. The germline gives CDR1 MDHEN, CDR2 SYDVKM. The CDR3: CASSSYYEQYF. In nucleotides, the CDR3 is TGTGCCAGCAGTTCTTACTACGAGCAGTACTTC.

The chain combines TRBV4-2 with TRBJ2-7; 9 bases align to TRBD1. The CDR3 has 15 residues. Trimming at V came to 0 bases and at J to 6 bases, leaving 6 bases not matched to a gene. The germline CDR1 and CDR2 sequences are LGHNA and YNFKEQ. The CDR3, as DNA: TGTGCCAGCAGCCAAGATGTACAGGGGGCCCTCGAGCAGTACTTC. Translation: CASSQDVQGALEQYF.

This clone was found a few times. The V gene is TRBV2, the J gene TRBJ1-2; D unresolved. The CDR3 totals 12 residues. The germline CDR1 and CDR2 sequences are SNHLY and FYNNEI. V lost 6 bases, J lost 8 bases, and 13 bases lay in between. CDR3: CASSGDRKGYTF. The CDR3 DNA is TGTGCCAGCAGCGGGGATCGTAAGGGCTACACCTTC.

This clone was seen only a few times. The chain combines TRBV4-1 with TRBJ1-3; 8 nucleotides match TRBD1. This CDR3 has 14 residues. Germline CDR1 is MGHRA and CDR2 is YSYEKL. V lost 1 base, J lost 4 bases, and 0 bases stayed unmatched. CDR3 coding DNA: TGCGCCAGCAGCCAAGGGGACAGGGGAAACACCATATATTTT. Translation: CASSQGDRGNTIYF.